This T cell receptor (beta chain) was retrieved from a study of blood T cells in healthy people across ages. Study results and limitations: Naive T cell percentage by flow cytometry tracked strongly with beta diversity. Age brought a roughly linear fall in TCR beta diversity measured per million T cells.

A second PCR, run for roughly 7 to 11 cycles, used a sample-barcoded 5' primer plus a J-beta primer mix. No fewer than 2.5 million CDR3-containing paired-end reads came from each sample. TCRdb reprocessed the 5' RACE reads with MiXCR, giving one entry per CDR3 protein. The table lists roughly 1,500,000 distinct CDR3 sequences, around two fifths of them singletons, with 6.5% to 10% in the top ten. Trimming cost V 2 bases and J 1 base, with 14 bases left between them. The germline CDR1 and CDR2 sequences are SGHVS and FQNEAQ. The CDR3 is 16 residues long. Total RNA extraction produced at least 6 micrograms (per sample) for the study. This clonotype appeared a few times. Its target is unknown.

This clonotype originated in a woman younger than 35 in good health. Sequencing used blood. This chain joins TRBV7-8 and TRBJ2-5, with D perhaps TRBD2 (6 bases). The CDR3 nucleotides are TGTGCCAGCAGCTTAAATTGGTGGGAGGTCCAAGAGACCCAGTACTTC. Translation: CASSLNWWEVQETQYF. The variable domain in full, with the rest retrieved from reference TRBV7-8 and TRBJ2-5, is GAGVSQSPRYKVAKRGQDVALRCDPISGHVSLFWYQQALGQGPEFLTYFQNEAQLDKSGLPSDRFFAERPEGSVSTLKIQRTQQEDSAVYLCASSLNWWEVQETQYFGPGTRLLVL.